This T cell receptor (beta chain) appears in the sequencing data of a study of blood T cell repertoires in COVID-19. V gave up 5 bases and J gave up 4 bases; unmatched junction bases: 3. Per germline, CDR1 SGHAT and CDR2 FQNNGV. The CDR3 consists of 13 residues. Data came from immunoSEQ multiplex PCR; TCRdb stores just in-frame clones and leaves some out. The table has some 90,000 clones, approximately 87% seen once; the top ten hold approximately 10%. Sample: peripheral blood. This chain connects TRBV11-2 to TRBJ2-7; 9 positions match TRBD1. The clonotype was recovered from a human donor in a cohort sampled during active COVID-19. CDR3 in DNA: TGTGCCAGCAGCCACGGGACAGGGTACGAGCAGTACTTC. Translation: CASSHGTGYEQYF.